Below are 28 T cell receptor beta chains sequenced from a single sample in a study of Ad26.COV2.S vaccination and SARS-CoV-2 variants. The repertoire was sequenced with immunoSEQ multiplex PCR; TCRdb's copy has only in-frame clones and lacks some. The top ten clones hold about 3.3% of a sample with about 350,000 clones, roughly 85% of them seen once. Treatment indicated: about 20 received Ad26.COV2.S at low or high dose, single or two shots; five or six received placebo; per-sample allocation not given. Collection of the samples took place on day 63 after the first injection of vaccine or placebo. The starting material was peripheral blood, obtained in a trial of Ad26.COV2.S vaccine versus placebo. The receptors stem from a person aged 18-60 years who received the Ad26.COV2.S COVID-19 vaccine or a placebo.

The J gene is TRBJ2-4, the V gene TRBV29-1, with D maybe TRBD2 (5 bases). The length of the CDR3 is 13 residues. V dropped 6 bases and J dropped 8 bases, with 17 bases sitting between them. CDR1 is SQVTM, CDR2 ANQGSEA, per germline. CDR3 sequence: CSVKRGSFDIQYF. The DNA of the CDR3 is TGCAGCGTGAAGCGTGGGAGTTTTGACATTCAGTACTTC.

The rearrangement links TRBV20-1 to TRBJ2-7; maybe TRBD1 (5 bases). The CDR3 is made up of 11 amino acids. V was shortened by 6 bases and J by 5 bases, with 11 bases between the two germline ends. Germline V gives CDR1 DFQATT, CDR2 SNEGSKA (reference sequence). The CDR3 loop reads CSAAPGNEQYF. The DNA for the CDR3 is TGCAGTGCCGCTCCAGGGAACGAGCAGTACTTC.

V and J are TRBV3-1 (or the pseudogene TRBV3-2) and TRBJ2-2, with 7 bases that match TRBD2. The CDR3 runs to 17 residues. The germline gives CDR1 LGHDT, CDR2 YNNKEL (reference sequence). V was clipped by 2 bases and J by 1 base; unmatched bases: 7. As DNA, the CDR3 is TGTGCCAGCAGCCAATTGACTAGCCCAAAGAACACCGGGGAGCTGTTTTTT. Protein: CASSQLTSPKNTGELFF.

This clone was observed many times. The CDR3 loop reads CASSSWTGMREKLFF. Here the CDR3 DNA reads TGTGCCAGCAGTTCCTGGACAGGGATGAGGGAAAAACTGTTTTTT. V usage is TRBV27 and J usage is TRBJ1-4; 8 bases map to TRBD1. Germline CDR1 and CDR2: MNHEY and SMNVEV (reference sequence). The CDR3 is 15 residues long. The junction had 9 bases not matched to a gene; V was cut back by 4 bases and J by 8 bases.

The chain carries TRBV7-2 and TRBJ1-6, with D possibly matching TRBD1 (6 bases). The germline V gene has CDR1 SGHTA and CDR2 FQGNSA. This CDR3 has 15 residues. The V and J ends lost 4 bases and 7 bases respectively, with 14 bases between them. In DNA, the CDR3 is TGTGCCAGCAGCTCTTCCACGGGGGGCAATTCACCCCTCCACTTT. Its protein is CASSSSTGGNSPLHF.

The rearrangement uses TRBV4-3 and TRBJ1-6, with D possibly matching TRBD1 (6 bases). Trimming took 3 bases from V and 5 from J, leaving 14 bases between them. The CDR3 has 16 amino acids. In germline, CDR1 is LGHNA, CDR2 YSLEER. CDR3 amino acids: CASSQTTGRDNSPLHF. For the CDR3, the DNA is TGCGCCAGCAGCCAGACCACAGGGAGGGATAATTCACCCCTCCACTTT.

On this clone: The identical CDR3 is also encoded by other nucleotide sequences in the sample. CDR3 residues: CASKGTANTGELFF. In nucleotides, the CDR3 is TGTGCCAGCAAAGGGACAGCGAACACCGGGGAGCTGTTTTTT. The chain uses TRBV25-1 and TRBJ2-2; TRBD1 aligns across 7 bases. The CDR3 spans 14 residues. J lost 0 bases, V lost 7 bases, and 2 bases had no gene match. Germline CDR1 and CDR2: MGHDK and SYGVNS.

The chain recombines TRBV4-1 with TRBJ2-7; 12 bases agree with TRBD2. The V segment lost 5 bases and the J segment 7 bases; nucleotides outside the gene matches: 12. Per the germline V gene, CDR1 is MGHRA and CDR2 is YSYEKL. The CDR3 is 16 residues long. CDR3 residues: CASSWTSGAGRPEQYF. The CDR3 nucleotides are TGCGCCAGCAGCTGGACTAGCGGGGCCGGCCGCCCAGAGCAGTACTTC.

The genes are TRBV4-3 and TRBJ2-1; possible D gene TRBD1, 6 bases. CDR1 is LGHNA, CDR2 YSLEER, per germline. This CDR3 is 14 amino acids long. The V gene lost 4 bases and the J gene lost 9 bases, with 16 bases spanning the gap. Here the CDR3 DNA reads TGCGCCAGCAGCCTTAACGGACAGTTCGCTGAGCAGTTCTTC. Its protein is CASSLNGQFAEQFF.

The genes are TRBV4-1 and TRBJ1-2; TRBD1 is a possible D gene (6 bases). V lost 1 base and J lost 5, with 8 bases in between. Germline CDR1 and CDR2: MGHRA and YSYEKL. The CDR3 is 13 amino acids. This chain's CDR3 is CASSQATGYGYTF. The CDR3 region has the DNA TGCGCCAGCAGCCAAGCTACAGGGTATGGCTACACCTTC.

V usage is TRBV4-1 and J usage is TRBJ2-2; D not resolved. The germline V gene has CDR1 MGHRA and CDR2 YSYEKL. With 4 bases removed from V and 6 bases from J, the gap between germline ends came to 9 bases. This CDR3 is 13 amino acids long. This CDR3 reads CASSPVGSGELFF. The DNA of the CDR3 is TGCGCCAGCAGCCCCGTGGGATCCGGGGAGCTGTTTTTT.

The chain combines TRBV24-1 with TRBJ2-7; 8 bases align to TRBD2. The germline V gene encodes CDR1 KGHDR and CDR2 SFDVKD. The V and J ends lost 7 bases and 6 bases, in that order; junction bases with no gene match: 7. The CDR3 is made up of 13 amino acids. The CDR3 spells CATSGGATGEQYF. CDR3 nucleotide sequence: TGTGCCACCAGCGGGGGGGCTACGGGCGAGCAGTACTTC.

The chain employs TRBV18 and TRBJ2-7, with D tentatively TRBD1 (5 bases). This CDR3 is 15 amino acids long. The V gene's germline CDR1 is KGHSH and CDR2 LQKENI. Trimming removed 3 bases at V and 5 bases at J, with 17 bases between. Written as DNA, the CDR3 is TGTGCCAGCTCACCTCTGTCGGCAGGGAATCACGAGCAGTACTTC. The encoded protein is CASSPLSAGNHEQYF.

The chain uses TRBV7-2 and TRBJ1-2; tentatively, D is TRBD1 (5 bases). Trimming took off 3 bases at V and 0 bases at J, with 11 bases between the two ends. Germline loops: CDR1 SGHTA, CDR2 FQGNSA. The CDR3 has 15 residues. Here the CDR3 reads CASSLYRKANYGYTF. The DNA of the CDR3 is TGTGCCAGCAGCTTGTACAGGAAAGCTAACTATGGCTACACCTTC.

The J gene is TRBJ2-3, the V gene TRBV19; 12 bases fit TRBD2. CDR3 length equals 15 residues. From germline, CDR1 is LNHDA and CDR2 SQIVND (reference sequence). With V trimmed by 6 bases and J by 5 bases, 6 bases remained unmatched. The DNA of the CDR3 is TGTGCCAGTAGCCCCAGACTAGCGGGAGAAGATACGCAGTATTTT. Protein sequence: CASSPRLAGEDTQYF.

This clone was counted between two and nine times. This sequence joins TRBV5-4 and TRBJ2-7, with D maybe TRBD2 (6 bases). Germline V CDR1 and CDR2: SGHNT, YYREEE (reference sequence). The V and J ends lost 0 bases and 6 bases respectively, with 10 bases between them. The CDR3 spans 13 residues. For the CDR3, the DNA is TGTGCCAGCAGCTTGGAGTCAGCGGGCGAGCAGTACTTC. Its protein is CASSLESAGEQYF.

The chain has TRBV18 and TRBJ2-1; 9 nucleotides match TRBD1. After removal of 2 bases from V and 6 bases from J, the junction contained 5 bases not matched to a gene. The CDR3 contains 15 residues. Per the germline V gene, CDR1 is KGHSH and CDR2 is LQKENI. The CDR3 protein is CASSPRGQGGNEQFF. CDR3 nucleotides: TGTGCCAGCTCACCAAGGGGACAGGGTGGCAATGAGCAGTTCTTC.

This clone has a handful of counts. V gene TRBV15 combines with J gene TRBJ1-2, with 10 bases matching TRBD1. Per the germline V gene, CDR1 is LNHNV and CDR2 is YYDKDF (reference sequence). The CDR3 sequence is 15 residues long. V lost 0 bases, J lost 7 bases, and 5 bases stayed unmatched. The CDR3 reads CATSRDRGQGFGYTF. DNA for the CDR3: TGTGCCACCAGCAGAGATAGGGGACAGGGGTTTGGCTACACCTTC. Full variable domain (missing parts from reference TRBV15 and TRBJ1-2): DAMVIQNPRYQVTQFGKPVTLSCSQTLNHNVMYWYQQKSSQAPKLLFHYYDKDFNNEADTPDNFQSRRPNTSFCFLDIRSPGLGDTAMYLCATSRDRGQGFGYTFGSGTRLTVV.

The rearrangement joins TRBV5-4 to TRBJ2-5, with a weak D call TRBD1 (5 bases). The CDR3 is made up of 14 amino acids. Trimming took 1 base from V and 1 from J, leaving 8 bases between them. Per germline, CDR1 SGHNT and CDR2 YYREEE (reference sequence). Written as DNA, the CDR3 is TGTGCCAGCAGCTTGCCGCAGGGCCAAGAGACCCAGTACTTC. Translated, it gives CASSLPQGQETQYF.

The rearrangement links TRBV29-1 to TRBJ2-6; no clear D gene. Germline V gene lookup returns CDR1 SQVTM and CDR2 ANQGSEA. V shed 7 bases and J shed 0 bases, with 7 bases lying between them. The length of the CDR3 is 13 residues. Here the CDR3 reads CSGGDSGANVLTF. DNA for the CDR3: TGCAGCGGTGGTGACTCTGGGGCCAACGTCCTGACTTTC.

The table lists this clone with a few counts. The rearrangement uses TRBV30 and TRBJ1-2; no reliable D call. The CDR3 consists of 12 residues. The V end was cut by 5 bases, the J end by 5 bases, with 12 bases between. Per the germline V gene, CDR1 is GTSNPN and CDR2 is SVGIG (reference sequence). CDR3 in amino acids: CAWERAGYGYTF. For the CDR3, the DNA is TGTGCCTGGGAAAGGGCGGGGTATGGCTACACCTTC.

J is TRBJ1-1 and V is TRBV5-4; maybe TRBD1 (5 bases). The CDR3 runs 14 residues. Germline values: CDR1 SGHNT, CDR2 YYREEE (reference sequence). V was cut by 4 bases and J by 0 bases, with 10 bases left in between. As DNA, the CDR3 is TGTGCCAGCAGCCTGGGACTCATGAACACTGAAGCTTTCTTT. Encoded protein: CASSLGLMNTEAFF.

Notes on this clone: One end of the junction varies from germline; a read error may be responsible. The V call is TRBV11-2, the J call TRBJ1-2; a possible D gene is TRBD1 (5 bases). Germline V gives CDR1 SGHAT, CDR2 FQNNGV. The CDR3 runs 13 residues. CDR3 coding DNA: TGTGCCAGCAGCCTAGACAGAGCCTATGGCTACACCTTC. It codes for CASSLDRAYGYTF. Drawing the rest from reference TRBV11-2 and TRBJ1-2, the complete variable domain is EAGVAQSPRYKIIEKRQSVAFWCNPISGHATLYWYQQILGQGPKLLIQFQNNGVVDDSQLPKDRFSAERLKGVDSTLKIQPAKLEDSAVYLCASSLDRAYGYTFGSGTRLTVV.

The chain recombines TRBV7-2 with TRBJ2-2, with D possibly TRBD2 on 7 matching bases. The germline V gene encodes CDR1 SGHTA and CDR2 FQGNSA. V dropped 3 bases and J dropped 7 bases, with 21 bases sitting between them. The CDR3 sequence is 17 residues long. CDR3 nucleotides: TGTGCCAGCAGCTTGGGGGCCCAAGCGGGGCTCGGCGGGGAGCTGTTTTTT. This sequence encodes CASSLGAQAGLGGELFF.

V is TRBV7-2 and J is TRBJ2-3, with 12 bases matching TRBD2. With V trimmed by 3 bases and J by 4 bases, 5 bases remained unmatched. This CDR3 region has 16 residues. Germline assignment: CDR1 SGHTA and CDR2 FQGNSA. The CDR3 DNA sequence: TGTGCCAGCAGCTTTCTAGCGGGAGGGCCTTCAGATACGCAGTATTTT. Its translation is CASSFLAGGPSDTQYF.

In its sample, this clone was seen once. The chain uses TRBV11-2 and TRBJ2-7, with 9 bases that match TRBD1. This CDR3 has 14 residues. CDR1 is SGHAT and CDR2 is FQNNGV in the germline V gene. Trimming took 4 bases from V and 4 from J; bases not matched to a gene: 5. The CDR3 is CASSYGQGIYEQYF. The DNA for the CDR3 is TGTGCCAGCAGCTACGGACAGGGGATATACGAGCAGTACTTC. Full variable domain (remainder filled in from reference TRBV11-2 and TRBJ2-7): EAGVAQSPRYKIIEKRQSVAFWCNPISGHATLYWYQQILGQGPKLLIQFQNNGVVDDSQLPKDRFSAERLKGVDSTLKIQPAKLEDSAVYLCASSYGQGIYEQYFGPGTRLTVT.

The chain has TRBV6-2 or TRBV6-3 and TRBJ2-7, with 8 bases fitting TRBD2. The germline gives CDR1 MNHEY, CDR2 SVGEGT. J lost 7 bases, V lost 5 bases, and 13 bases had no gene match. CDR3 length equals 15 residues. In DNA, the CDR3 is TGTGCCAGCAGTAAACGACTAGCGAGCTCTTTAGAGCAGTACTTC. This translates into CASSKRLASSLEQYF.

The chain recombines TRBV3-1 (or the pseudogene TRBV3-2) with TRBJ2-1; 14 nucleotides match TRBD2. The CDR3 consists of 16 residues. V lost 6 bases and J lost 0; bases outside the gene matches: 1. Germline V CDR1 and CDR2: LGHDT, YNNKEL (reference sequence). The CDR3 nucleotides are TGTGCCAGCAGAGGGACTAGCGGGAGCTCCTACAATGAGCAGTTCTTC. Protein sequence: CASRGTSGSSYNEQFF.